Described below is a single T cell receptor (beta chain) sequence and its context. This clone came up a few times. This clone's antigen is unknown. For this receptor, the gene names and germline sequences are taken from the mouse. From the germline J gene comes the end of the CDR3, since the read stops 4 residues before it. Cells from pooled mouse cutaneous lymph nodes were stained for CD4, CD8alpha, NKG2D, NKG2ACE and other markers and then sorted on a BD Influx. The method behind the library was the immunoSEQ multiplex PCR assay. RNA was extracted from all samples and reverse transcribed into cDNA as template for TCR sequencing. First-strand cDNA was synthesized with SuperScript III using a 2:1 mix of oligo-dT and random hexamers. A synthetic immune receptor repertoire was used to measure amplification bias, and any remaining bias was corrected computationally. Sequencing of the libraries was done on Illumina HiSeq with 60 bp reads that cover the CDR3, reading from J toward V. As for how the authors treated the data: After raw reads were preprocessed to remove errors, the CDR3 was defined following IMGT conventions as running from the conserved cysteine to phenylalanine. Clonality was computed by normalizing Shannon entropy by log2 of the number of productive unique TCRs and subtracting the result from 1. CD4 or CD8 identity of scalp clones was inferred by cross-referencing scalp TCRbeta sequences with sorted blood CD4 and CD8 repertoires. TCRdb re-hosts the immuneACCESS table, in-frame sequences only. Its copies lack some clones; in the studies checked, an unresolved V gene accounts for under half of them, and the cause for the rest is not known. V and J calls and clone size are given by that table; D and trimming were obtained from the DNA. In this sample the table shows 270,000 or so clones, and no singletons are among them. The ten largest clones take up 0.9% to 1.5% of the sample.

CDR1 and CDR2, per the germline V gene (reference sequence), are LGHNA and YNLKQL. The V end gives up 3 bases and the J end 3 bases, leaving 5 bases in the junction not matched to a gene. From the cysteine up to the phenylalanine, the CDR3 has a length of 16 residues. Shown are 36 bases from within the CDR3, in frame from base 1. This sample is drawn from a study of CD8+ T cells in alopecia areata (dated by TCRdb to 2016 to 2019). Some background on the complete study: Skin from C3H/HeJ donors with spontaneous alopecia (about 6-13 months old) was grafted onto female C3H/HeJ recipients that were roughly 7-10 weeks old. High-throughput TCRbeta sequencing was used to examine T cell clonal expansion in alopecia areata in both the C3H/HeJ mouse model and human patients. Human TCRbeta sequencing covered scalp tissue and sorted CD4+ and CD8+ peripheral blood T cells from patchy and totalis/universalis alopecia areata patients and healthy controls. Scalp clonality was compared across normal scalp (n=4), patchy alopecia areata scalp (n=8), and alopecia totalis/universalis scalp (n=8). RNA came from the PAXgene miRNA kit for fixed scalp, the miRNeasy kit for PBMCs, and the RNeasy kit for mouse skin. Amplification of TCRbeta CDR3 regions was done by immunoSEQ multiplex PCR using 35 Vbeta forward primers and 13 Jbeta reverse primers.

On the study overall, not on this receptor specifically: Unlike mouse skin, which is dominated by gammadelta T cells, normal human skin has resident alphabeta T cells that are also sequenced, and this complicates analysis of the scalp TCR repertoire. Shared TCR sequences between patients were less evident than in mice, which may be partly attributable to HLA diversity in the patient population. Compared with normal scalp, lesional scalp, particularly in alopecia totalis/universalis, had higher clonality and more expanded CD8+ clones, which suggests antigenic drive.

The receptor was derived from a C3H/HeJ mouse with alopecia areata. This strain is of MHC haplotype H2-k. The sequenced sample was CD4+ T cells sorted from a lymph node. The chain is encoded by TRBV5 joined to TRBJ2-1; TRBD2 aligns with 10 central bases. The CDR3 bases that were read are TGTGCCAGCAGCCAGCAGACTGGGGGGCTCTATGCT. Translated, it reads CASSQQTGGLYA. The full CDR3 is CASSQQTGGLYAEQFF.